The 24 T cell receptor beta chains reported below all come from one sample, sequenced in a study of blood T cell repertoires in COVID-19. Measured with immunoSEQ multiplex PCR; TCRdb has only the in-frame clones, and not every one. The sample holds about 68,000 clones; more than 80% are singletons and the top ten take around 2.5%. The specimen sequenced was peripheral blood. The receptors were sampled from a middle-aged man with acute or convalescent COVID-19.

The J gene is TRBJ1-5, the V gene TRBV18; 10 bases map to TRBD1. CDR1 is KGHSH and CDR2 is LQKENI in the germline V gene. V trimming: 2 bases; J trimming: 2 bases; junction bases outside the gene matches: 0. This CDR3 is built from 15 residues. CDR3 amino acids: CASSPGTGGNQPQHF. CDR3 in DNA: TGTGCCAGCTCACCAGGGACAGGGGGCAATCAGCCCCAGCATTTT.

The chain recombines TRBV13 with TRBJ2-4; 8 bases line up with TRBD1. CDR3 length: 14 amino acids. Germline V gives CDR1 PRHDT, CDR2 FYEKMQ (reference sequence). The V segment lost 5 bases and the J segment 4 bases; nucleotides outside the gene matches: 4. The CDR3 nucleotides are TGTGCCAGCAGCCGCCGGGACAGGAAAAACATTCAGTACTTC. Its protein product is CASSRRDRKNIQYF.

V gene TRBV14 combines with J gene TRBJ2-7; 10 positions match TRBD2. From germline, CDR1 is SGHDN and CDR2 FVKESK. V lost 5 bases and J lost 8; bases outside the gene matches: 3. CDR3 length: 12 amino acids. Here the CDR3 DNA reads TGTGCCAGCAGCTCTAGCGGGAGCAAGCAGTACGTC. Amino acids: CASSSSGSKQYV.

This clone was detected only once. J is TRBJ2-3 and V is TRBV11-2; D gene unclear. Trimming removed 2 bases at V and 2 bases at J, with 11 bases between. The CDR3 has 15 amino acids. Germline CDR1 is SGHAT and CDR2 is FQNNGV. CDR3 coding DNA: TGTGCCAGCAGCTTACAGGCCAGCCACACAGATACGCAGTATTTT. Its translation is CASSLQASHTDTQYF.

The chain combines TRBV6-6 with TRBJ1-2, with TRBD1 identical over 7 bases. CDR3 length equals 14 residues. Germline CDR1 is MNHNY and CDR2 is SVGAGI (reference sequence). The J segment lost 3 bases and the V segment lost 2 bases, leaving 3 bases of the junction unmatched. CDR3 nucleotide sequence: TGTGCCAGCAGTTACACAGACAGGGACTATGGCTACACCTTC. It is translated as CASSYTDRDYGYTF.

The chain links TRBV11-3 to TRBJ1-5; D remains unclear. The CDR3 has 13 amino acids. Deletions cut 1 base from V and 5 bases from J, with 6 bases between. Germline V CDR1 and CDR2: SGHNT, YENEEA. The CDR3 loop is CASSLGPDQPQHF. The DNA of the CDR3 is TGTGCCAGCAGCTTAGGGCCCGATCAGCCCCAGCATTTT.

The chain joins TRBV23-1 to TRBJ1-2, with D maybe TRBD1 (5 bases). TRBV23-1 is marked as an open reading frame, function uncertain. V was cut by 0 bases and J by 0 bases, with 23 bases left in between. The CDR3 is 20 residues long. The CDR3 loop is CASSQSVSTDNSRTNYGYTF. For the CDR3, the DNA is TGCGCCAGCAGTCAATCGGTAAGTACGGACAACTCACGGACTAACTATGGCTACACCTTC.

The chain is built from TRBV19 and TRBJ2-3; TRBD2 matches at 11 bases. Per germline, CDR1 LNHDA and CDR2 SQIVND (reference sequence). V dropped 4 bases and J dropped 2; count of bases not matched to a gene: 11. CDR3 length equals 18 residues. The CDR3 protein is CASSKRLGTSGDTDTQYF. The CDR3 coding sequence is TGTGCCAGTAGTAAACGCCTCGGGACTAGCGGAGACACAGATACGCAGTATTTT. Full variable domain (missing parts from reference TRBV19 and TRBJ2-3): DGGITQSPKYLFRKEGQNVTLSCEQNLNHDAMYWYRQDPGQGLRLIYYSQIVNDFQKGDIAEGYSVSREKKESFPLTVTSAQKNPTAFYLCASSKRLGTSGDTDTQYFGPGTRLTVL.

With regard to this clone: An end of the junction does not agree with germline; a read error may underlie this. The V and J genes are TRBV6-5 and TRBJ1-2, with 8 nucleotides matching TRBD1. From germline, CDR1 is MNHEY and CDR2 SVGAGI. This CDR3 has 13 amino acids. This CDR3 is CASSYLQGDGYTF. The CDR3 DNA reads TGTGCCAGCAGCTACTTACAGGGGGATGGCTACACCTTC.

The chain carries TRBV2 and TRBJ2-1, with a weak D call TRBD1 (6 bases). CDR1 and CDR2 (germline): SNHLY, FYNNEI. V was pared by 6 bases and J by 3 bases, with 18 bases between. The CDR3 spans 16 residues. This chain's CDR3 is CASRKDSSTIYNEQFF. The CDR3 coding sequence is TGTGCCAGCAGGAAGGACAGTTCGACCATCTACAATGAGCAGTTCTTC.

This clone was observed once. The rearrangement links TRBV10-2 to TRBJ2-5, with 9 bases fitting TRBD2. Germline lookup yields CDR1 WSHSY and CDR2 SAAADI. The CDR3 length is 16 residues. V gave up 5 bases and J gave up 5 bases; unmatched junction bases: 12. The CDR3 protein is CASSMAGGPGLETQYF. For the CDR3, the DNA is TGCGCCAGCAGTATGGCGGGAGGGCCGGGGTTGGAGACCCAGTACTTC.

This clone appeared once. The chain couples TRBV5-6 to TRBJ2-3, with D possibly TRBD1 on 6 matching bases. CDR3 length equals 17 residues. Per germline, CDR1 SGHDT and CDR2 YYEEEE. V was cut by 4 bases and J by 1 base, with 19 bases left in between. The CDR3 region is CASSHRRSGAGTDTQYF. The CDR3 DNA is TGTGCCAGCAGCCACCGTCGCTCAGGGGCCGGCACAGATACGCAGTATTTT.

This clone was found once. Here the CDR3 DNA reads TGTGCCACCCGCGGGACAGGGCTCGGAGATACGCAGTATTTT. Translating it yields CATRGTGLGDTQYF. J is TRBJ2-3 and V is TRBV24-1; 9 positions match TRBD1. The V gene end was trimmed by 9 bases and the J gene end by 5 bases; junction bases not matched to a gene: 8. This CDR3 has 14 residues. Germline lookup yields CDR1 KGHDR and CDR2 SFDVKD.

CDR3 nucleotide sequence: TGTGCCAGCAGCTCGAAACCGCTGGACAGGAACTATGGCTACACCTTC. This sequence encodes CASSSKPLDRNYGYTF. V gene TRBV5-4 combines with J gene TRBJ1-2; 7 bases match TRBD1. The CDR3 contains 16 residues. Trimming took 3 bases from V and 2 from J; bases not matched to a gene: 10. Germline V lookup: CDR1 SGHNT, CDR2 YYREEE (reference sequence).

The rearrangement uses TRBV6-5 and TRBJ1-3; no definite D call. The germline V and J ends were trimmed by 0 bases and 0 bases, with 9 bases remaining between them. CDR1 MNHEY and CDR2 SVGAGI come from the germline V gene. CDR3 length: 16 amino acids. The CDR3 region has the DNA TGTGCCAGCAGTTACTCGGAGATTTACTCTGGAAACACCATATATTTT. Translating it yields CASSYSEIYSGNTIYF.

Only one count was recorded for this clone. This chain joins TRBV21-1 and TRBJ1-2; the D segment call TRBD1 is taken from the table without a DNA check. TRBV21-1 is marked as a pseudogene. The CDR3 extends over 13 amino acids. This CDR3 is CASLGTANYGYTF. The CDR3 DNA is TGTGCCAGCCTGGGGACAGCTAACTATGGCTACACCTTC.

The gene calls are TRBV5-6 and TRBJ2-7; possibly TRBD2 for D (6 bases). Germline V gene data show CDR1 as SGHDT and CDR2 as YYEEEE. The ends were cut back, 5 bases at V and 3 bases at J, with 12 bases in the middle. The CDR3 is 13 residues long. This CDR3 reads CASSWGTLYEQYF. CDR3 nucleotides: TGTGCCAGCAGTTGGGGGACTCTCTACGAGCAGTACTTC.

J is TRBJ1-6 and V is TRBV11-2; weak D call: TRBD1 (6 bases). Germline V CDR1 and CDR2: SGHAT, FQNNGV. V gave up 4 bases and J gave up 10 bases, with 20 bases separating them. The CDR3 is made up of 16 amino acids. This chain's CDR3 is CASSSPMGAGGSPLHF. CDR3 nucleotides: TGTGCCAGCAGCTCGCCCATGGGGGCGGGAGGCTCACCCCTCCACTTT.

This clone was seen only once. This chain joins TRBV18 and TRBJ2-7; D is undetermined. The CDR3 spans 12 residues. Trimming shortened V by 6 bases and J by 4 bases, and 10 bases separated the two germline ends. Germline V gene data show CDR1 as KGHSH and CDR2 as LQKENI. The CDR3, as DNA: TGTGCCAGCTCGGGCCAGAAATACGAGCAGTACTTC. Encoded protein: CASSGQKYEQYF.

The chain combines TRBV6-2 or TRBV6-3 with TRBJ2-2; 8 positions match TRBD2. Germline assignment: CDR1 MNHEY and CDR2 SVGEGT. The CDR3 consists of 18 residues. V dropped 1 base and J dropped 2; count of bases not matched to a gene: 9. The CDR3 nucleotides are TGTGCCAGCAGTTACTGGACCGGGGGGGGCCAAAACACCGGGGAGCTGTTTTTT. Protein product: CASSYWTGGGQNTGELFF.

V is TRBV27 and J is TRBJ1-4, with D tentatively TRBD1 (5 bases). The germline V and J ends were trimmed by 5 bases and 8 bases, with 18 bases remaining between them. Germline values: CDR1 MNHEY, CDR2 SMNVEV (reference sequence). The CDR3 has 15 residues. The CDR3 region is CASSIRAGLPEKLFF. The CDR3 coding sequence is TGTGCCAGCAGTATACGGGCAGGGCTTCCGGAAAAACTGTTTTTT.

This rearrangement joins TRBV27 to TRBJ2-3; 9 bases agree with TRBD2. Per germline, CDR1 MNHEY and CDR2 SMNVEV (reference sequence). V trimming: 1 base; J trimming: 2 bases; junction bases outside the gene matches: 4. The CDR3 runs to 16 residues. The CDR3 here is CASSLFASGATDTQYF. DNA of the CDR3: TGTGCCAGCAGTTTATTCGCTAGCGGGGCCACAGATACGCAGTATTTT.

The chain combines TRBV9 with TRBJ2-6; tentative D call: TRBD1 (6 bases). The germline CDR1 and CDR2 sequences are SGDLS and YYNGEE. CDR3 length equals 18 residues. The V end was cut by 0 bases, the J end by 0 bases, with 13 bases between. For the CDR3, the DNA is TGTGCCAGCAGCGTAGGAGGGGGAGCCCTCTCTGGGGCCAACGTCCTGACTTTC. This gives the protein CASSVGGGALSGANVLTF.

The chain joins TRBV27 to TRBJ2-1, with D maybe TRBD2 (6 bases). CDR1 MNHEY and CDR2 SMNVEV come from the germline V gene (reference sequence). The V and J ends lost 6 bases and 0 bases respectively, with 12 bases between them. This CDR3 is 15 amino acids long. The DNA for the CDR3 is TGTGCCAGCAGGCCTAGCGTAAGCTCCTACAATGAGCAGTTCTTC. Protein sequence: CASRPSVSSYNEQFF.